The next 13 T cell receptor beta chains were all read from a single sample in a study of tissue T cells after allogeneic stem cell transplantation. Time point reported: mouse harvest day 7 after allogeneic transplant. The graft held 10^6 splenic CD5+ T cells and 10^7 T-cell-depleted bone marrow cells. Measured with immunoSEQ multiplex PCR; TCRdb has only the in-frame clones, and not every one. The sample has roughly 5,400 clones, approximately 50% seen once. Material: gut tissue. These receptors were taken from a female BALB/c mouse given C57BL/6 T cells with graft-versus-host disease after an allogeneic hematopoietic cell transplant.

By share, this clone counts as medium-sized. Gene names follow the mouse nomenclature. The read terminates 1 residue ahead of where the CDR3 ends, so the germline J gene completes it. The J gene is TRBJ2-1, the V gene TRBV16; 7 nucleotides align to TRBD1. Germline V gene lookup returns CDR1 SGHSA and CDR2 FRNQAP. The CDR3 spans 14 residues. V lost 5 bases and J lost 3; bases outside the gene matches: 4. CDR3 DNA, as far as it was read: TGTGCAAGCAGCGTCAGACAGGGCTATGCTGAGCAGTTC. Protein sequence: CASSVRQGYAEQF. The whole CDR3 protein is CASSVRQGYAEQFF. Looking up the rest from reference TRBV16 and TRBJ2-1 gives the full variable domain: NAGVIQTPRHKVTGKGQEATLWCEPISGHSAVFWYRQTIVQGLEFLTYFRNQAPIDDSGMPKERFSAQMPNQSHSTLKIQSTQPQDSAVYLCASSVRQGYAEQFFGPGTRLTVL.

Concerning this clone: Gene labels here are mouse ones. The read ends 1 residue early relative to the CDR3; the germline J gene fills the gap. The rearrangement joins TRBV16 to TRBJ2-4; no clear D gene. Germline values: CDR1 SGHSA, CDR2 FRNQAP. V was trimmed by 6 bases and J by 0 bases, leaving 4 bases between them. The CDR3 has 12 amino acids. CDR3 in amino acids: CASSSSQNTLYF. The CDR3 bases that were read are TGTGCAAGCAGTTCCAGTCAAAACACCTTGTAC.

Note on this clone: The germline and genes are mouse ones. The sequence runs out 1 residue before the end of the CDR3; the remainder is reconstructed from the germline J gene. The chain joins TRBV3 to TRBJ1-4; 10 nucleotides agree with TRBD1. Trimming cost V 4 bases and J 7 bases; bases outside gene matches: 6. CDR1 SNHLY and CDR2 FYNGKV come from the germline V gene (reference sequence). The CDR3 totals 15 residues. The CDR3: CASSSRDRGGERLFF. The CDR3 bases that were read are TGTGCCAGCAGCTCCCGGGACAGGGGCGGCGAAAGATTATTT.

This clone is medium-sized. Genes and germline are mouse. Sequencing ends 1 residue short of the CDR3 end; the germline J gene provides the rest. The chain combines TRBV23 with TRBJ1-2; the table's TRBD1 call for D was not verified on the DNA. CDR1 KGHTA and CDR2 FQNQQP come from the germline V gene. The CDR3 runs to 13 residues. The CDR3 reads CSSSRTANSDYTF. The covered CDR3 bases are TGCTCCAGCAGCCGGACAGCAAACTCCGACTACACC.

Comments on this clone: Gene names refer to mouse genes. The read falls 1 residue short of the CDR3 end, and the missing part is taken from the germline J gene. The gene calls are TRBV17 and TRBJ2-5; D tentatively reads TRBD1 or TRBD2 (5 bases each). V was shortened by 1 base and J by 6 bases, with 11 bases between the two germline ends. The germline gives CDR1 MNHDT, CDR2 YYDKIL. This CDR3 is 14 amino acids long. The sequenced part of the CDR3 DNA is TGTGCTAGCAGTAGAGCCGGGGGAAGGGACACCCAGTAC. Its translation is CASSRAGGRDTQY. The whole CDR3 sequence is CASSRAGGRDTQYF.

As for this clone: The germline and genes are mouse ones. The read terminates 1 residue before the CDR3 end, so the remaining end is supplied by the germline J gene. This chain links TRBV12-2 with TRBJ2-5; 10 nucleotides match TRBD2. V lost 2 bases to trimming and J lost 6 bases; unmatched junction nucleotides: 4. Germline CDR1 is SGHLS and CDR2 is HYDKME. The CDR3 totals 14 residues. This CDR3 reads CASSPGGAGDTQYF. The CDR3 DNA, read in part, is TGTGCCAGCTCTCCTGGGGGGGCGGGGGACACCCAGTAC.

With respect to this clone: Mouse names are used for the genes. The CDR3 is cut off 1 residue early in the read; its end comes from the germline J gene. The chain joins TRBV1 to TRBJ2-5; D may be TRBD1 (6 bases). Germline CDR1 reads NSQYPW; CDR2 reads LRSPGD (reference sequence). The CDR3 runs to 14 residues. V lost 3 bases and J 3 bases, leaving 10 bases between the germline ends. Incomplete CDR3 DNA: TGCACCTGCAGTGCTCCGGGACAACAAGACACCCAGTAC. Its translation: CTCSAPGQQDTQY. The complete CDR3 sequence is CTCSAPGQQDTQYF.

Note on this clone: The genes are named according to mouse. The missing CDR3 end, 1 residue past where the read stops, is filled in from the germline J gene. The V gene is TRBV26, the J gene TRBJ2-1; 8 bases are shared with TRBD2. With 1 base clipped from V and 7 bases from J, the junction kept 9 bases outside the gene matches. This CDR3 comprises 16 residues. Germline assignment: CDR1 KGHPV and CDR2 FQNQEV (reference sequence). CDR3 DNA (partial): TGTGCCAGCAGTCTGTTTGGGGGGGGCGCGAGAGCTGAGCAGTTC. This gives the protein CASSLFGGGARAEQF. In full, the CDR3 reads CASSLFGGGARAEQFF.

Note on this clone: Each gene name is a mouse one. With the read ending 1 residue before the CDR3 end, the germline J gene is used to fill in that end. V and J are TRBV26 and TRBJ2-3; D unresolved. Germline V gives CDR1 KGHPV, CDR2 FQNQEV (reference sequence). This CDR3 region has 13 residues. V was trimmed by 3 bases and J by 4 bases, leaving 8 bases between them. The CDR3 sequence is CASSLVGSETLYF. The part of the CDR3 DNA that was read is TGTGCCAGCAGTCTAGTCGGTTCAGAAACGCTGTAT. The whole variable domain, filled in from reference TRBV26 and TRBJ2-3, reads NSKVIQTPRYLVKGQGQKAKMRCIPEKGHPVVFWYQQNKNNEFKFLINFQNQEVLQQIDMTEKRFSAECPSNSPCSLEIQSSEAGDSALYLCASSLVGSETLYFGSGTRLTVL.

Regarding this clone: The gene names given are mouse names. The CDR3 extends 1 residue past the end of the read, so its final part is completed from the germline J gene. V usage is TRBV13-2 and J usage is TRBJ2-7; the D call may be TRBD1 or TRBD2 (5 bases each). The CDR3 contains 11 residues. Trimming pared 2 bases from V and 5 bases from J, leaving 5 bases between. The germline gives CDR1 NNHNN, CDR2 SYGAGS (reference sequence). This chain's CDR3 is CASGEGHEQYF. The CDR3 DNA, read in part, is TGTGCCAGCGGTGAGGGGCATGAACAGTAC.

On this clone: Mouse gene names and germline throughout. The CDR3 end lies 1 residue beyond the end of the read and is filled in from the germline J gene. The chain uses TRBV23 and TRBJ2-1; the table calls TRBD1, which could not be checked here. CDR1 KGHTA and CDR2 FQNQQP come from the germline V gene. The CDR3 sequence is 15 residues long. Incomplete CDR3 DNA: TGCTCCAGCAGTCCCGGGACAGGGAGGGGCGCTGAGCAGTTC. Translated, it gives CSSSPGTGRGAEQF. The whole CDR3 reads CSSSPGTGRGAEQFF. Looking up the rest from reference TRBV23 and TRBJ2-1 gives the full variable domain: DAAVTQKPRYLIKMKGQEAEMKCIPEKGHTAVFWYQQKQSKELKFLIYFQNQQPLDQIDMVKERFSAVCPSSSLCSLGIRTCEAEDSALYLCSSSPGTGRGAEQFFGPGTRLTVL.

This clone appeared a few times. The genes and germline here are from mouse. The CDR3 is cut off 1 residue early in the read; its end comes from the germline J gene. The chain is built from TRBV26 and TRBJ2-3; the match to TRBD1 covers 7 bases. CDR3 length: 13 amino acids. Unmatched junction bases numbered 3, after V lost 8 bases and J lost 1 base. Germline loops: CDR1 KGHPV, CDR2 FQNQEV (reference sequence). The sequenced part of the CDR3 DNA is TGTGCCAGCCGGACAGGAGGTGCAGAAACGCTGTAT. Protein sequence: CASRTGGAETLY. The full CDR3 reads CASRTGGAETLYF.

For this clone: Here the gene names and germline are mouse. The read stops 1 residue short of the end of the CDR3; the missing end is completed from the germline J gene. The J gene is TRBJ2-7, the V gene TRBV13-2; D possibly corresponds to TRBD2 (6 bases). This CDR3 has 12 amino acids. The V gene's germline CDR1 is NNHNN and CDR2 SYGAGS (reference sequence). V was pared by 7 bases and J by 3 bases, with 11 bases between. The DNA read from the CDR3 is TGTGCCAGCAGACTGGACGTCTATGAACAGTAC. Its protein is CASRLDVYEQY. The whole CDR3 reads CASRLDVYEQYF.